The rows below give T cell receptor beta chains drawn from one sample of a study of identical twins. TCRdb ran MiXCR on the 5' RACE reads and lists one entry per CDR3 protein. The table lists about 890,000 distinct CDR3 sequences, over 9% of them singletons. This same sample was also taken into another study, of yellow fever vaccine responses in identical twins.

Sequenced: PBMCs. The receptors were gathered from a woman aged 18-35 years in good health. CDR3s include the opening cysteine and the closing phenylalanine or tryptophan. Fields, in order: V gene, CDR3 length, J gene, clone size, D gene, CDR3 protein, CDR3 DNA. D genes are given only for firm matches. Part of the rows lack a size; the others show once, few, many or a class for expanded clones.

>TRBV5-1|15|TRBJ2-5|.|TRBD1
CASSPGTGQRETQYF
TGCGCCAGCAGCCCCGGGACAGGGCAGCGAGAGACCCAGTACTTC
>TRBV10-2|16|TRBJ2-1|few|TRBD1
CASSLGQGRPYNEQFF
TGCGCCAGCAGTTTAGGACAGGGTCGACCCTACAATGAGCAGTTCTTC
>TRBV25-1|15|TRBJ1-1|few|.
CASSEVRGGNTEAFF
TGTGCCAGCAGTGAGGTCCGGGGCGGGAACACTGAAGCTTTCTTT
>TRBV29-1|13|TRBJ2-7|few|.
CSVAVVANHEQYF
TGCAGCGTTGCCGTCGTTGCTAACCACGAGCAGTACTTC
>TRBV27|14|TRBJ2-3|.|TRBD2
CASSGLARSDTQYF
TGTGCCAGCAGCGGACTAGCGCGGTCAGATACGCAGTATTTT
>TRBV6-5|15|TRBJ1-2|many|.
CASSYSSQGMSGYTF
TGTGCCAGCAGTTACTCGAGTCAGGGGATGAGTGGCTACACCTTC
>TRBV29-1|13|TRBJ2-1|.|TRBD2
CSVGLAGAFEQFF
TGCAGCGTTGGTCTAGCGGGAGCTTTTGAGCAGTTCTTC
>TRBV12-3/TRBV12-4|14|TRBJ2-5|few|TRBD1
CASSQDRVRQTQYF
TGTGCCAGCAGCCAGGACAGGGTCAGGCAGACCCAGTACTTC
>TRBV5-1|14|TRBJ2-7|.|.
CASSWGAGFYEQYF
TGCGCCAGCAGCTGGGGGGCAGGGTTCTACGAGCAGTACTTC
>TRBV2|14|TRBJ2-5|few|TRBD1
CASSSQGYIETQYF
TGTGCCAGCAGTTCACAGGGGTATATCGAGACCCAGTACTTC
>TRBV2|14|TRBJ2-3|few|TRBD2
CASSEGLAADTQYF
TGTGCCAGCAGTGAAGGACTAGCAGCGGATACGCAGTATTTT
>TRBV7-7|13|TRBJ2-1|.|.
CASSSSENNEQFF
TGTGCCAGCAGCTCAAGCGAGAACAATGAGCAGTTCTTC
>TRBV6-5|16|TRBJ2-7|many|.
CASSYRYPGNYYEQYF
TGTGCCAGCAGTTACAGGTATCCCGGTAATTACTACGAGCAGTACTTC
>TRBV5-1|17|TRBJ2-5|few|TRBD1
CASSLVDFPGQQETQYF
TGCGCCAGCAGCTTGGTAGACTTTCCGGGACAGCAAGAGACCCAGTACTTC
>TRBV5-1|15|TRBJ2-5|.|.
CASSSGTPVQETQYF
TGCGCCAGCAGTTCCGGGACACCCGTTCAAGAGACCCAGTACTTC
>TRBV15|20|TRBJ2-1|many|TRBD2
CATSRDQPGTNPRAYNEQFF
TGTGCCACCAGCAGAGATCAGCCGGGGACTAACCCCAGGGCCTACAATGAGCAGTTCTTC
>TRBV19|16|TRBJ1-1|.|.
CASSIGVQGRTLEAFF
TGTGCCAGTAGTATTGGCGTCCAGGGGCGGACACTCGAAGCTTTCTTT
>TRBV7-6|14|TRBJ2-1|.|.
CASSLTGPNNEQFF
TGTGCCAGCAGCTTAACGGGTCCAAACAATGAGCAGTTCTTC
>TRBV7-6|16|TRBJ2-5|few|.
CASSPNRNRAQETQYF
TGTGCCAGCAGCCCCAATCGGAACAGGGCCCAAGAGACCCAGTACTTC
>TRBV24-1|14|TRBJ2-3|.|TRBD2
CATSVAGGTDTQYF
TGTGCCACCAGTGTGGCGGGGGGCACAGATACGCAGTATTTT
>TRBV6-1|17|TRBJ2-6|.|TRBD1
CASSTGTGEAGANVLTF
TGTGCCAGCAGCACCGGGACAGGGGAAGCTGGGGCCAACGTCCTGACTTTC
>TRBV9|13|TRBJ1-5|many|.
CASSVGSNQPQHF
TGTGCCAGCAGCGTCGGTAGCAATCAGCCCCAGCATTTT
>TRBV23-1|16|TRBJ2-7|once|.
CASSQFWQGCEDEQYF
TGCGCCAGCAGTCAATTTTGGCAGGGGTGCGAGGACGAGCAGTACTTC
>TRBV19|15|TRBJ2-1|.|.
CASSMWEVAYNEQFF
TGTGCCAGTAGTATGTGGGAGGTAGCCTACAATGAGCAGTTCTTC
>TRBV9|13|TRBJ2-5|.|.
CASSPRLWETQYF
TGTGCCAGCAGCCCCAGACTCTGGGAGACCCAGTACTTC
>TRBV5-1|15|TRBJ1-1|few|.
CASSLDRISNTEAFF
TGCGCCAGCAGCTTGGATAGGATATCCAACACTGAAGCTTTCTTT
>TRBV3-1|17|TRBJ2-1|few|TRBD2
CASSQNSGRNENNEQFF
TGTGCCAGCAGCCAAAATAGCGGGAGGAATGAAAACAATGAGCAGTTCTTC
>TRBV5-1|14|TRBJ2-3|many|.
CASTQGASTDTQYF
TGCGCCAGCACCCAGGGTGCTAGCACAGATACGCAGTATTTT
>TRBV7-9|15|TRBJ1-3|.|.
CASSSDWGPGNTIYF
TGTGCCAGCAGCTCAGACTGGGGCCCTGGAAACACCATATATTTT
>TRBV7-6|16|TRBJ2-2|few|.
CASSLPWGREAGELFF
TGTGCCAGCAGCCTCCCGTGGGGCAGGGAAGCCGGGGAGCTGTTTTTT
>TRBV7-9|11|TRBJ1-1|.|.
CASSELTGAFF
TGTGCCAGCAGCGAACTGACCGGAGCTTTCTTT
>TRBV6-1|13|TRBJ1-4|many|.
CASSRGPAEKLFF
TGTGCCAGCAGTCGCGGACCAGCCGAAAAACTGTTTTTT
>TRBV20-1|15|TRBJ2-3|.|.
CSAHGMTKGGDTQYF
TGCAGTGCCCACGGGATGACAAAGGGGGGAGATACGCAGTATTTT
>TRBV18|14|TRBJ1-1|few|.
CASSANRENTEAFF
TGTGCCAGCTCAGCTAACAGGGAGAACACTGAAGCTTTCTTT
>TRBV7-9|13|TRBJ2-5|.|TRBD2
CASSSLAVETQYF
TGTGCCAGCAGCTCACTAGCGGTGGAGACCCAGTACTTC
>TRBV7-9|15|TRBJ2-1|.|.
CASSPRGSSDNEQFF
TGTGCCAGCAGCCCAAGGGGGAGCTCGGACAATGAGCAGTTCTTC
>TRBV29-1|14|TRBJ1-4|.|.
CSVEDAGSPEKLFF
TGCAGCGTTGAAGATGCAGGCTCTCCCGAAAAACTGTTTTTT
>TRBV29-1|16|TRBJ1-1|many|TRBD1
CSVELRTGVVNTEAFF
TGCAGCGTTGAACTCCGGACAGGGGTGGTGAACACTGAAGCTTTCTTT
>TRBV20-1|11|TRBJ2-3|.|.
CSARQTDTQYF
TGCAGTGCTAGACAAACAGATACGCAGTATTTT
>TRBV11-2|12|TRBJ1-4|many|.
CASSLEAEKLFF
TGTGCCAGCAGCTTAGAGGCTGAAAAACTGTTTTTT
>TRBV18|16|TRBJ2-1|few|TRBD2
CASSPRNSGLYNEQFF
TGTGCCAGCTCACCAAGGAACTCGGGACTATACAATGAGCAGTTCTTC
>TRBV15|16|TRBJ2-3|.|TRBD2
CATSREGSGAQDTQYF
TGTGCCACCAGCAGAGAGGGCAGCGGGGCTCAAGATACGCAGTATTTT
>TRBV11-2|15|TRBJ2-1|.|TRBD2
CASSLTGGAGFEQFF
TGTGCCAGCAGCTTGACCGGGGGGGCCGGGTTTGAGCAGTTCTTC
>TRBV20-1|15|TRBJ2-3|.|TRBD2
CSSASGRALTDTQYF
TGCAGTTCGGCTAGCGGGAGGGCCTTAACAGATACGCAGTATTTT
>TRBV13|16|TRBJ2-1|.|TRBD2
CASSPGWLAGDNEQFF
TGTGCCAGCAGCCCCGGTTGGCTAGCGGGGGACAATGAGCAGTTCTTC
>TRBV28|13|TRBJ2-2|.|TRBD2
CATGLVNTGELFF
TGTGCAACGGGACTAGTGAACACCGGGGAGCTGTTTTTT
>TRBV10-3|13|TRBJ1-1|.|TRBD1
CAISRPQGAEAFF
TGTGCCATCAGTAGACCACAGGGGGCTGAAGCTTTCTTT